These 30 T cell receptor beta chains originate from one sample sequenced in a study of CD8+ T cells in alopecia areata. After isolation, RNA underwent reverse transcription to generate cDNA as the sequencing template. The protocol was immunoSEQ multiplex PCR, while the TCRdb copy is restricted to in-frame clones and leaves out a portion. The sample lists 90,000 to 100,000 clones; 41% were seen once. Sequenced: CD4+ T cells sorted from blood. The receptors come from a human donor with alopecia areata.

This clone was counted between two and nine times. The chain recombines TRBV28 with TRBJ2-4; 8 nucleotides agree with TRBD1. CDR3 length equals 16 residues. Germline CDR1 and CDR2: MDHEN and SYDVKM. With V trimmed by 5 bases and J by 1 base, 7 bases remained unmatched. The CDR3 spells CASSRTGSHAKNIQYF. For the CDR3, the DNA is TGTGCCAGCAGTAGGACAGGGTCTCATGCCAAAAACATTCAGTACTTC.

The chain uses TRBV7-2 and TRBJ2-3, with D perhaps matching TRBD1 (5 bases). This CDR3 is built from 15 residues. The germline gives CDR1 SGHTA, CDR2 FQGNSA. Trimming removed 4 bases from V and 3 bases from J, with 14 bases in between. The CDR3 DNA is TGTGCCAGCAGCTCATATAAGGGGCTGACAGATACGCAGTATTTT. As protein: CASSSYKGLTDTQYF.

The rearrangement links TRBV27 to TRBJ1-2; D is uncertain. Deletions cut 7 bases from V and 2 bases from J, with 23 bases between. The CDR3 has 17 amino acids. CDR1 and CDR2 from the germline V gene are MNHEY and SMNVEV (reference sequence). CDR3 sequence (DNA): TGTGCCAGCACCCAAATAACCCCGTCGGGGTCCAACTATGGCTACACCTTC. Its translation is CASTQITPSGSNYGYTF.

V usage is TRBV27 and J usage is TRBJ1-2; tentative D call: TRBD1 (6 bases). The V gene's germline CDR1 is MNHEY and CDR2 SMNVEV (reference sequence). The length of the CDR3 is 14 residues. Deletions cut 5 bases from V and 1 base from J, with 11 bases between. The chain's CDR3 is CASSLVGGNYGYTF. CDR3 in DNA: TGTGCCAGCAGTCTCGTAGGGGGTAACTATGGCTACACCTTC.

Here the CDR3 DNA reads TGTGCCAGCAGTTACTTCAAGGGTAATGATGCAGATACGCAGTATTTT. It is translated as CASSYFKGNDADTQYF. This rearrangement joins TRBV6-5 to TRBJ2-3; D remains unclear. The germline V gene has CDR1 MNHEY and CDR2 SVGAGI. The CDR3 covers 16 residues. Trimming left V 1 base short and J 4 bases short, with 15 bases between.

The V call is TRBV6-5, the J call TRBJ1-5, with D maybe TRBD1 (6 bases). CDR1 and CDR2 from the germline V gene are MNHEY and SVGAGI. The CDR3 is made up of 13 amino acids. V was trimmed by 6 bases and J by 3 bases, leaving 9 bases between them. CDR3 nucleotides: TGTGCCAGCAGCCGGGGGGCCAATCAGCCCCAGCATTTT. It yields the protein CASSRGANQPQHF.

The chain couples TRBV28 to TRBJ2-5; the match to TRBD2 covers 7 bases. TRBJ2-7 explains the end of the DNA better; the J call may be wrong. The CDR3 has 17 residues. Germline-derived CDR1 and CDR2 are MDHEN and SYDVKM. CDR3 region: CASRPYPLTSLSYEQYF. The CDR3 coding sequence is TGTGCCAGCAGGCCCTATCCGTTGACTAGCCTTTCCTACGAGCAGTACTTC.

The CDR3 loop is CASSSLGQGSTDTQYF. The CDR3 DNA follows: TGCGCCAGCAGCTCCCTCGGACAGGGGAGCACAGATACGCAGTATTTT. The chain couples TRBV5-1 to TRBJ2-3; TRBD1 matches 9 bases. Germline V CDR1 and CDR2: SGHRS, YFSETQ. This CDR3 is built from 16 residues. J lost 0 bases, V lost 3 bases, and 5 bases had no gene match.

This chain links TRBV4-2 with TRBJ2-5; no clear D gene. CDR3 size: 14 residues. From germline, CDR1 is LGHNA and CDR2 YNFKEQ. The germline V and J ends were trimmed by 0 bases and 1 base, with 6 bases remaining between them. As DNA, the CDR3 is TGTGCCAGCAGCCAAGATCGGGCCCAAGAGACCCAGTACTTC. Translated: CASSQDRAQETQYF.

The chain carries TRBV30 and TRBJ2-5, with D tentatively TRBD1 (5 bases). Trimming cost V 2 bases and J 2 bases, with 9 bases left between them. CDR1 is GTSNPN and CDR2 is SVGIG in the germline V gene (reference sequence). This CDR3 region has 13 residues. This CDR3 reads CAWSRQGQETQYF. The DNA of the CDR3 is TGTGCCTGGAGTCGGCAGGGACAAGAGACCCAGTACTTC.

This sequence joins TRBV28 and TRBJ1-1; D is uncertain. The CDR3 contains 11 residues. The germline gives CDR1 MDHEN, CDR2 SYDVKM. V was cut by 8 bases and J by 2 bases, with 6 bases left in between. CDR3 loop: CASEVNTEAFF. Here the CDR3 DNA reads TGTGCCAGCGAAGTTAACACTGAAGCTTTCTTT.

The gene calls are TRBV28 and TRBJ2-1, with D possibly being TRBD2 (6 bases). In germline, CDR1 is MDHEN, CDR2 SYDVKM. With 6 bases removed from V and 2 bases from J, the gap between germline ends came to 11 bases. The CDR3 has 14 residues. CDR3 sequence: CASRTSSPYNEQFF. CDR3 nucleotides: TGTGCCAGCAGGACTAGTTCTCCCTACAATGAGCAGTTCTTC.

This rearrangement joins TRBV6-5 to TRBJ1-1, with a weak D call TRBD1 (5 bases). Trimming stripped 5 bases from V and 5 bases from J, with 12 bases between. Germline assignment: CDR1 MNHEY and CDR2 SVGAGI. This CDR3 has 13 amino acids. CDR3 sequence: CASSPRKGTEAFF. CDR3 DNA: TGTGCCAGCAGTCCCAGGAAGGGGACTGAAGCTTTCTTT.

This clone has at least ten counts. This chain uses TRBV7-2 with TRBJ2-3, with D perhaps assigned TRBD1 or TRBD2 (6 bases each). With 5 bases removed from V and 6 bases from J, the gap between germline ends came to 21 bases. The CDR3 loop spans 16 amino acids. The germline gives CDR1 SGHTA, CDR2 FQGNSA. For the CDR3, the DNA is TGTGCCAGCAGCGGCCGGAGGGGGAGCCCGGGCGATACGCAGTATTTT. The encoded protein is CASSGRRGSPGDTQYF.

The rearrangement uses TRBV5-6 and TRBJ2-3; 10 nucleotides agree with TRBD2. The J segment lost 0 bases and the V segment lost 4 bases, leaving 5 bases of the junction unmatched. Germline CDR1 reads SGHDT; CDR2 reads YYEEEE. The CDR3 length is 16 residues. The CDR3 nucleotides are TGTGCCAGCAGCCACGGACTAGCGGAAAGCACAGATACGCAGTATTTT. It specifies CASSHGLAESTDTQYF. The full variable domain, its missing parts supplied by reference TRBV5-6 and TRBJ2-3, is DAGVTQSPTHLIKTRGQQVTLRCSPKSGHDTVSWYQQALGQGPQFIFQYYEEEERQRGNFPDRFSGHQFPNYSSELNVNALLLGDSALYLCASSHGLAESTDTQYFGPGTRLTVL.

Only a few counts were recorded for this clone. The chain couples TRBV30 to TRBJ2-3, with 11 bases that match TRBD2. CDR1 and CDR2 (germline): GTSNPN, SVGIG (reference sequence). The CDR3 is made up of 15 amino acids. J gave up 6 bases and V 2 bases, and 7 bases lay outside the gene matches. In DNA, the CDR3 is TGTGCCTGGAGTCGGGCTAGCGGGAGGATCGATACGCAGTATTTT. It specifies CAWSRASGRIDTQYF.

The chain carries TRBV30 and TRBJ1-3; TRBD1 matches 7 bases. Looked up from germline, CDR1 is GTSNPN and CDR2 is SVGIG (reference sequence). The CDR3 runs to 15 residues. The V gene end was trimmed by 2 bases and the J gene end by 0 bases; junction bases not matched to a gene: 4. This CDR3 is CAWSRTGDSGNTIYF. In DNA form, the CDR3 reads TGTGCCTGGAGTAGGACAGGCGACTCTGGAAACACCATATATTTT.

The chain joins TRBV5-1 to TRBJ2-5; D remains unclear. Trimming took 1 base from V and 3 from J, leaving 7 bases between them. Germline CDR1 SGHRS, CDR2 YFSETQ. The length of the CDR3 is 13 residues. The CDR3, as DNA: TGCGCCAGCAGCTTGCTGGCAGAAGAGACCCAGTACTTC. Amino acids: CASSLLAEETQYF.

This clone was found once. The chain couples TRBV30 to TRBJ1-2; 8 positions agree with TRBD1. Trimming took 3 bases from V and 5 from J; bases not matched to a gene: 11. The CDR3 has 15 residues. Germline CDR1 and CDR2: GTSNPN and SVGIG (reference sequence). The CDR3 nucleotides read TGTGCCTGGAGCCAGGGACAGGCGAGTGGGTATGGCTACACCTTC. Translation: CAWSQGQASGYGYTF. Filled out from reference TRBV30 and TRBJ1-2, the complete variable domain reads SQTIHQWPATLVQPVGSPLSLECTVEGTSNPNLYWYRQAAGRGLQLLFYSVGIGQISSEVPQNLSASRPQDRQFILSSKKLLLSDSGFYLCAWSQGQASGYGYTFGSGTRLTVV.

The chain uses TRBV30 and TRBJ1-1; 7 bases fit TRBD1. The J segment lost 7 bases and the V segment lost 3 bases, leaving 2 bases of the junction unmatched. CDR3 length: 11 amino acids. Germline CDR1 and CDR2: GTSNPN and SVGIG (reference sequence). This chain's CDR3 is CAWSWDSEAFF. Written as DNA, the CDR3 is TGTGCCTGGAGCTGGGACAGTGAAGCTTTCTTT.

V and J are TRBV15 and TRBJ2-3; D gene uncertain. The V end was cut by 1 base, the J end by 6 bases, with 8 bases between. Germline assignment: CDR1 LNHNV and CDR2 YYDKDF (reference sequence). The CDR3 runs to 13 residues. The CDR3 DNA sequence: TGTGCCACCAGCAGAGTGGCCCCCGATACGCAGTATTTT. Its translation: CATSRVAPDTQYF.

This clone was detected a few times. The chain is built from TRBV7-8 and TRBJ1-6; D unclear. CDR1 SGHVS and CDR2 FQNEAQ come from the germline V gene. V was clipped by 4 bases and J by 7 bases, with 17 bases between them. CDR3 length equals 16 residues. Here the CDR3 reads CASSSRMVSGNSPLHF. The CDR3 bases are TGTGCCAGCAGCTCCAGAATGGTATCAGGAAATTCACCCCTCCACTTT.

The chain carries TRBV15 and TRBJ1-2; D may be TRBD1 (5 bases). The V and J ends lost 0 bases and 6 bases respectively, with 5 bases between them. The CDR3 runs to 12 residues. Looked up from germline, CDR1 is LNHNV and CDR2 is YYDKDF (reference sequence). The DNA of the CDR3 is TGTGCCACCAGCAGAGACAGGGATGGCTACACCTTC. This sequence encodes CATSRDRDGYTF.

This clone turned up a few times. This sequence joins TRBV7-2 and TRBJ1-5; D gene ambiguous. The germline V gene has CDR1 SGHTA and CDR2 FQGNSA. The germline V and J ends were trimmed by 5 bases and 4 bases, with 9 bases remaining between them. The CDR3 is 13 amino acids. CDR3 coding DNA: TGTGCCAGCAGCGCCGGGAGAAATCAGCCCCAGCATTTT. Its translation is CASSAGRNQPQHF.

This chain links TRBV6-5 with TRBJ2-7; the match to TRBD2 covers 11 bases. The V segment lost 2 bases and the J segment 5 bases; nucleotides outside the gene matches: 5. Per the germline V gene, CDR1 is MNHEY and CDR2 is SVGAGI. The CDR3 contains 15 residues. In DNA, the CDR3 is TGTGCCAGCAGTTACCTTACTAGCGGGGGCCACGAGCAGTACTTC. Amino acid sequence: CASSYLTSGGHEQYF.

This clone was observed a handful of times. The genes are TRBV4-2 and TRBJ2-1; D not certain. CDR3 length equals 14 residues. Trimming took off 4 bases at V and 1 base at J, with 8 bases between the two ends. Germline values: CDR1 LGHNA, CDR2 YNFKEQ. CDR3 loop: CASSRTPSYNEQFF. In DNA form, the CDR3 reads TGTGCCAGCAGCCGCACGCCATCCTACAATGAGCAGTTCTTC.

The chain uses TRBV30 and TRBJ2-3, with D hard to call. V lost 1 base and J 0 bases, leaving 8 bases between the germline ends. In germline, CDR1 is GTSNPN, CDR2 SVGIG (reference sequence). CDR3 length: 14 amino acids. This chain's CDR3 is CAWSEGLSTDTQYF. CDR3 nucleotide sequence: TGTGCCTGGAGTGAGGGTCTTAGCACAGATACGCAGTATTTT.

V is TRBV4-1 and J is TRBJ2-5, with D maybe TRBD1 (6 bases). The CDR3 totals 20 residues. Trimming removed 0 bases at V and 5 bases at J, with 28 bases between. CDR1 is MGHRA and CDR2 is YSYEKL in the germline V gene. DNA of the CDR3: TGCGCCAGCAGCCAAGAATTCGGTTACAGGGAGCCCCGGGTGGGCGAGACCCAGTACTTC. This encodes CASSQEFGYREPRVGETQYF.

This clone has only a few counts. The rearrangement joins TRBV19 to TRBJ2-7; tentatively, D is TRBD2 (5 bases). CDR1 and CDR2 (germline): LNHDA, SQIVND (reference sequence). The CDR3 length is 12 residues. Trimming removed 5 bases at V and 7 bases at J, with 12 bases between. In nucleotides, the CDR3 is TGTGCCAGTAGTCCCCGACCGGGGGAGCAGTACTTC. This encodes CASSPRPGEQYF. Full variable domain (outside the CDR3, taken from reference TRBV19 and TRBJ2-7): DGGITQSPKYLFRKEGQNVTLSCEQNLNHDAMYWYRQDPGQGLRLIYYSQIVNDFQKGDIAEGYSVSREKKESFPLTVTSAQKNPTAFYLCASSPRPGEQYFGPGTRLTVT.

The chain combines TRBV28 with TRBJ2-1, with D perhaps matching TRBD2 (6 bases). V dropped 9 bases and J dropped 2 bases, with 17 bases sitting between them. CDR3 length equals 15 residues. Germline CDR1 reads MDHEN; CDR2 reads SYDVKM. This chain's CDR3 is CASSERRDPYNEQFF. The CDR3 coding sequence is TGTGCCAGTTCAGAAAGGCGGGACCCCTACAATGAGCAGTTCTTC.